These T cell receptor beta chains were read from a single sample in a study of beta chain features in type 1 diabetes. Sequenced by immunoSEQ multiplex PCR; TCRdb stores in-frame clones only, minus some. The repertoire includes about 40,000 clones, 45% to 50% of them detected once, and 0.65% to 0.8% sits in the top ten. Sequencing was done on a sample of central memory CD4+ T cells from blood. Source of these receptors: a woman under 30 in good health. CDR3s include the opening cysteine and the closing phenylalanine or tryptophan. The D gene is left open where the match is weak. Rows may omit the clone size; those that give it use once, few, many or a size class.

J gene,V gene,D gene,clone size,CDR3 DNA,CDR3 protein
TRBJ2-7,TRBV21-1,-,once,TGTGCCAGCAGGAATAAACTAGTACACGTGTTAGACGAGCAGTACTTC,CASRNKLVHVLDEQYF
TRBJ1-3,TRBV19,TRBD1,-,TGTGCCAGTAGTCCCGCCGACAGGGGTGGTGGAAACACCATATATTTT,CASSPADRGGGNTIYF
TRBJ2-1,TRBV5-1,TRBD1,-,TGCGCCAGCAGCTTGGTGGGACAGAATGAGCAGTTCTTC,CASSLVGQNEQFF
TRBJ1-5,TRBV27,-,few,TGTGCCAGCAGTTCACAGGGTCGTCAGCCCCAGCATTTT,CASSSQGRQPQHF
TRBJ1-3,TRBV9,-,-,TGTGCCAGCAGCACGCCATCGGGGGGGCCTGGAAACACCATATATTTT,CASSTPSGGPGNTIYF
TRBJ2-3,TRBV7-3,-,few,TGTGCCAGCAGCCTCCAGGGGAGGGCCACAGATACGCAGTATTTT,CASSLQGRATDTQYF
TRBJ1-1,TRBV19,-,-,TGTGCCAGTGGCGGGGGTTACACTGAAGCTTTCTTT,CASGGGYTEAFF
TRBJ1-1,TRBV5-1,TRBD1,-,TGCGCCAGCACCGATGGGGGACAGTTGAACACTGAAGCTTTCTTT,CASTDGGQLNTEAFF
TRBJ2-3,TRBV27,-,few,TGTGCCAGCAGTTTATCGGCAGGTTTCACAGATACGCAGTATTTT,CASSLSAGFTDTQYF
TRBJ2-3,TRBV5-6,-,-,TGTGCCAGCATGCGACAGCTGAAGACAGATACGCAGTATTTT,CASMRQLKTDTQYF
TRBJ2-7,TRBV29-1,-,few,TGCAGCGTCGGGACTGGCAACTACGAGCAGTACTTC,CSVGTGNYEQYF